What follows are 21 T cell receptor beta chains derived from one specimen sequenced in a study of molecular identifiers for immune sequencing clone quantification. TCRdb passed the PCR reads through MiXCR, listing each CDR3 protein once. The table has about 320,000 distinct CDR3 sequences, 24% seen once. The sequencing sample was made of naive CD8+ T cells from blood, with Jurkat cell RNA spiked in. Subset noted: FACS-sorted CD8+CD4-CCR7+CD45RA+ naive T cells. Receptor source: a human donor in good health. Some libraries in this study had Jurkat cell RNA spiked in.

This clonotype was detected many times. J is TRBJ2-3 and V is TRBV7-6; 9 bases match TRBD2. CDR3 length: 15 amino acids. J gave up 6 bases and V 3 bases, and 7 bases lay outside the gene matches. Germline CDR1 reads SGHVS; CDR2 reads FNYEAQ. CDR3 sequence (DNA): TGTGCCAGCAGCTTCGCGGGAGGGCCTTTGGATACGCAGTATTTT. It codes for CASSFAGGPLDTQYF.

The chain recombines TRBV4-1 with TRBJ2-5; D gene uncertain. Trimming removed 6 bases at V and 1 base at J, with 15 bases between. This CDR3 has 15 amino acids. The V gene's germline CDR1 is MGHRA and CDR2 YSYEKL. Here the CDR3 reads CASSPKSGVQETQYF. The CDR3 bases are TGCGCCAGCAGTCCCAAGAGTGGCGTCCAAGAGACCCAGTACTTC.

This clonotype showed up just a few times. The rearrangement links TRBV5-6 to TRBJ2-1, with 10 bases matching TRBD1. Germline V gives CDR1 SGHDT, CDR2 YYEEEE. CDR3 length: 17 residues. Trimming at V came to 4 bases and at J to 8 bases, leaving 15 bases not matched to a gene. The CDR3 nucleotides are TGTGCCAGCAGCCCCCTCTTATTCGGGACAGGGGTCGATGAGCAGTTCTTC. Translated, it gives CASSPLLFGTGVDEQFF.

This clonotype occurred a few times. The chain is built from TRBV11-2 and TRBJ2-7; 9 bases agree with TRBD1. Losses at the gene ends were 3 bases for V and 3 bases for J; bases not matched to a gene: 3. Germline-derived CDR1 and CDR2 are SGHAT and FQNNGV. CDR3 size: 14 residues. The CDR3 protein is CASSFGTGNYEQYF. CDR3 DNA sequence: TGTGCCAGCAGCTTTGGGACAGGGAACTACGAGCAGTACTTC.

There are a few counts of this clonotype. The gene calls are TRBV7-2 and TRBJ2-7; D perhaps matches TRBD2 (6 bases). This CDR3 has 14 amino acids. Germline V gives CDR1 SGHTA, CDR2 FQGNSA. Trimming removed 4 bases at V and 2 bases at J, with 12 bases between. The CDR3 loop is CASSSLGGPYEQYF. The CDR3 coding sequence is TGTGCCAGCAGCTCCTTGGGGGGACCCTACGAGCAGTACTTC.

This clonotype occurred many times. The V call is TRBV4-1, the J call TRBJ2-3; no definite D call. This CDR3 spans 11 amino acids. Germline CDR1 reads MGHRA; CDR2 reads YSYEKL. V shed 3 bases and J shed 3 bases, with 1 base lying between them. The CDR3 loop reads CASSQTDTQYF. The CDR3 coding sequence is TGCGCCAGCAGCCAGACAGATACGCAGTATTTT.

The chain employs TRBV7-2 and TRBJ2-1; 9 bases line up with TRBD2. With V trimmed by 5 bases and J by 5 bases, 7 bases remained unmatched. Germline lookup yields CDR1 SGHTA and CDR2 FQGNSA. This CDR3 has 15 amino acids. CDR3 sequence (DNA): TGTGCCAGCAGCCTACTAGCGGGTGGCCACAATGAGCAGTTCTTC. Translating gives CASSLLAGGHNEQFF.

This sequence joins TRBV6-5 and TRBJ2-3; tentatively, D is TRBD2 (6 bases). The CDR3 runs to 16 residues. Per germline, CDR1 MNHEY and CDR2 SVGAGI. V lost 5 bases and J 0 bases, leaving 15 bases between the germline ends. The CDR3 coding sequence is TGTGCCAGCAGTCCGGGCCGACTAGGTAGCACAGATACGCAGTATTTT. This codes for CASSPGRLGSTDTQYF.

This clonotype has only a few counts. The CDR3 is CSARSDGRRNEQFF. In DNA form, the CDR3 reads TGCAGTGCTAGATCCGATGGGCGCAGGAATGAGCAGTTCTTC. This chain links TRBV20-1 with TRBJ2-1; D is ambiguous. V was cut by 2 bases and J by 7 bases, with 15 bases left in between. CDR1 DFQATT and CDR2 SNEGSKA come from the germline V gene (reference sequence). There are 14 residues in the CDR3.

The chain has TRBV19 and TRBJ1-1, with 8 bases lining up with TRBD1. This CDR3 is built from 14 residues. Trimming took 5 bases from V and 5 from J; bases not matched to a gene: 7. Germline V gene sequence: CDR1 LNHDA, CDR2 SQIVND (reference sequence). CDR3 in amino acids: CASSHQGAGTEAFF. CDR3 nucleotide sequence: TGTGCCAGTAGTCACCAGGGGGCGGGGACTGAAGCTTTCTTT.

This clonotype showed up just a few times. This chain connects TRBV2 to TRBJ2-7; 7 bases are a match to TRBD1. The CDR3 totals 15 residues. Germline V gene data show CDR1 as SNHLY and CDR2 as FYNNEI. After removal of 6 bases from V and 3 bases from J, the junction contained 11 bases not matched to a gene. The CDR3 DNA reads as TGTGCCAGCAGCGAGGGGGCAGGGTTCTACTACGAGCAGTACTTC. Its protein is CASSEGAGFYYEQYF.

With regard to this clonotype: Its ends do not fully match the called genes, so a read error is possible. The chain joins TRBV27 to TRBJ2-7, with TRBD2 identical over 12 bases. The germline V gene encodes CDR1 MNHEY and CDR2 SMNVEV (reference sequence). The CDR3 contains 15 residues. The CDR3 reads CARSTTSGGTYEQYF. CDR3 bases: TGTGCCCGCAGTACAACTAGCGGGGGGACCTACGAGCAGTACTTC.

This clonotype has only one observation. This sequence may be a read error, since a much larger clone differs from it by one base. The chain combines TRBV12-3 or TRBV12-4 with TRBJ1-1; D is uncertain. The CDR3 runs to 15 residues. Trimming shortened V by 3 bases and J by 3 bases, and 14 bases separated the two germline ends. The CDR3 bases are TGTGCCAGCAGTTTTCTTGGGTACATGGACACTGAAGCTTTCTTT. It yields the protein CASSFLGYMDTEAFF.

The table lists this clonotype with many counts. This sequence joins TRBV7-9 and TRBJ2-3, with D perhaps matching TRBD1 (5 bases). In germline, CDR1 is SEHNR, CDR2 FQNEAQ (reference sequence). V was trimmed by 4 bases and J by 4 bases, leaving 12 bases between them. The CDR3 runs 14 residues. The CDR3 protein is CASSSTLGADTQYF. CDR3 sequence (DNA): TGTGCCAGCAGCTCCACCCTAGGGGCAGATACGCAGTATTTT.

In the case of this clonotype: Germline and junction disagree at one end, which may indicate a read error. This sequence joins TRBV2 and TRBJ1-1; weak D call: TRBD1 (6 bases). The V gene's germline CDR1 is SNHLY and CDR2 FYNNEI. CDR3 length: 14 residues. CDR3 in amino acids: CASSEDSLRREALF. The CDR3 nucleotides read TGTGCCAGCAGTGAGGACAGCTTAAGACGTGAAGCTCTCTTT.

A few counts support this clonotype. V usage is TRBV7-9 and J usage is TRBJ2-5; TRBD2 is a possible D gene (5 bases). Trimming shortened V by 5 bases and J by 2 bases, and 18 bases separated the two germline ends. This CDR3 is 16 amino acids long. Germline lookup yields CDR1 SEHNR and CDR2 FQNEAQ (reference sequence). CDR3 DNA: TGTGCCAGCAGCCCGCCAACCCCCGGGGTTCAAGAGACCCAGTACTTC. Translation gives CASSPPTPGVQETQYF.

The chain couples TRBV4-1 to TRBJ1-4; D gene unclear. Germline CDR1 reads MGHRA; CDR2 reads YSYEKL. The CDR3 is 11 amino acids. Trimming pared 1 base from V and 11 bases from J, leaving 5 bases between. The CDR3 DNA sequence: TGCGCCAGCAGCCAAGGCACCAAACTGTTTTTT. It encodes CASSQGTKLFF.

Of note for this clonotype: With a much larger clone just one base away, this may be a read error. The chain uses TRBV7-6 and TRBJ2-7; 8 bases line up with TRBD2. The J segment lost 4 bases and the V segment lost 5 bases, leaving 10 bases of the junction unmatched. Germline assignment: CDR1 SGHVS and CDR2 FNYEAQ. The CDR3 sequence is 15 residues long. The CDR3 loop is CASSPQIAGTYEQYF. The CDR3 nucleotides read TGTGCCAGCAGCCCCCAAATAGCGGGAACGTACGAGCAGTACTTC.

This clonotype occurred a few times. The chain has TRBV4-3 and TRBJ1-6, with TRBD1 matching 8 bases. Per the germline V gene, CDR1 is LGHNA and CDR2 is YSLEER. The J segment lost 6 bases and the V segment lost 0 bases, leaving 7 bases of the junction unmatched. CDR3 length: 17 amino acids. This chain's CDR3 is CASSQDPGGDSNSPLHF. CDR3 DNA sequence: TGCGCCAGCAGCCAAGATCCAGGGGGCGATTCTAATTCACCCCTCCACTTT.

The table lists this clonotype with many counts. The chain has TRBV27 and TRBJ2-7; 8 nucleotides line up with TRBD1. Germline V gives CDR1 MNHEY, CDR2 SMNVEV (reference sequence). CDR3 size: 19 residues. J was trimmed by 0 bases and V by 3 bases; bases with no gene match: 16. This CDR3 reads CASSLDGPRQGSYSYEQYF. CDR3 in DNA: TGTGCCAGCAGTTTGGATGGCCCGCGACAGGGGTCGTACTCCTACGAGCAGTACTTC.

With regard to this clonotype: A much larger clone is a single base away; this may be a read error. V usage is TRBV27 and J usage is TRBJ2-7, with 7 nucleotides matching TRBD1. Germline lookup yields CDR1 MNHEY and CDR2 SMNVEV (reference sequence). The CDR3 totals 12 residues. In DNA form, the CDR3 reads TGTGCCAGCAGTTTATCCACAGGGGAGCGGTACTTC. It encodes CASSLSTGERYF.